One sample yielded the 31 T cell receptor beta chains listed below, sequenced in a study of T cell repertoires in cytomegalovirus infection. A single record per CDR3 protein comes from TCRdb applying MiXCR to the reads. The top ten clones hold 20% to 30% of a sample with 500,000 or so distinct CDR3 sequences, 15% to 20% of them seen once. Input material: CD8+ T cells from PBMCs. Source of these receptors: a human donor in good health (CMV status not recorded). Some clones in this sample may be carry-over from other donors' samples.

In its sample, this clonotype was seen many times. CDR3 residues: CASSLFREDQETQYF. CDR3 sequence (DNA): TGTGCCAGCAGCCTTTTCCGGGAGGACCAAGAGACCCAGTACTTC. The chain recombines TRBV14 with TRBJ2-5; 7 bases fit TRBD2. The V gene's germline CDR1 is SGHDN and CDR2 FVKESK. The CDR3 runs to 15 residues. The V and J ends lost 4 bases and 0 bases, in that order; junction bases with no gene match: 5.

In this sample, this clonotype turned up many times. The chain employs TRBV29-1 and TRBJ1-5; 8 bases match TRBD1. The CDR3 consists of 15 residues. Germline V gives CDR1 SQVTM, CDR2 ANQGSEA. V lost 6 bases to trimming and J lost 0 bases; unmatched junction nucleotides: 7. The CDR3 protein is CSVPLDRVSNQPQHF. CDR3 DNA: TGCAGCGTCCCCTTGGACAGGGTTAGCAATCAGCCCCAGCATTTT.

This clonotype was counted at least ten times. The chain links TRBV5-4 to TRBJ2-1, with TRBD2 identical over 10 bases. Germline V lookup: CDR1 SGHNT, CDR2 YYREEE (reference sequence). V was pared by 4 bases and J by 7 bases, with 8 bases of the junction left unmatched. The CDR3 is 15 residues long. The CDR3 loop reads CASSPRTSGMNEQFF. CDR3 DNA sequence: TGTGCCAGCAGCCCAAGGACTAGCGGTATGAATGAGCAGTTCTTC.

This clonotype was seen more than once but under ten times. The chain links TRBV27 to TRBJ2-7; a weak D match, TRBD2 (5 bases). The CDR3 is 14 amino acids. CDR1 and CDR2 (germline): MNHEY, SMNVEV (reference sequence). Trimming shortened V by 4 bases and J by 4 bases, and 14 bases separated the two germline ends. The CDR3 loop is CASSSMAEAYEQYF. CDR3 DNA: TGTGCCAGCAGTTCCATGGCGGAGGCTTACGAGCAGTACTTC.

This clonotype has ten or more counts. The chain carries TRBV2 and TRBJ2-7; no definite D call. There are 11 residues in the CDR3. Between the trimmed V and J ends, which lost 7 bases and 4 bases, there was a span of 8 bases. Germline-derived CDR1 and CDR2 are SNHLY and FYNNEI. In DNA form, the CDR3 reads TGTGCCAGCATGGTCAGATACGAGCAGTACTTC. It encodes CASMVRYEQYF. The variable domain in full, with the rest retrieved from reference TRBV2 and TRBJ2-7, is EPEVTQTPSHQVTQMGQEVILRCVPISNHLYFYWYRQILGQKVEFLVSFYNNEISEKSEIFDDQFSVERPDGSNFTLKIRSTKLEDSAMYFCASMVRYEQYFGPGTRLTVT.

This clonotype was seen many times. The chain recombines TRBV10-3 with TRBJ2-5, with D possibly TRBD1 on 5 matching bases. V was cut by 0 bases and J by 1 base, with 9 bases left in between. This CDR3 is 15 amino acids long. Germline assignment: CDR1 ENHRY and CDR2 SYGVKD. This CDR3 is CAISESGQPQETQYF. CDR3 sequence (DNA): TGTGCCATCAGTGAGTCGGGGCAGCCCCAAGAGACCCAGTACTTC.

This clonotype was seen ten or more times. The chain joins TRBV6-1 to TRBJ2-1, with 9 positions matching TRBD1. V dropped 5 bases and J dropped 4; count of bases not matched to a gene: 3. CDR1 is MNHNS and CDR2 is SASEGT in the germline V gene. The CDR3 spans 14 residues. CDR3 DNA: TGTGCCAGCAGTTGGACAGGGGCGTACAATGAGCAGTTCTTC. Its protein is CASSWTGAYNEQFF.

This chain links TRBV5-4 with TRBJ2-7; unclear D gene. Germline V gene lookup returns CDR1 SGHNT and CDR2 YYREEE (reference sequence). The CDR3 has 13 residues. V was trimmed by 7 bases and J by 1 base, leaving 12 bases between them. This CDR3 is CASSYTESYEQYF. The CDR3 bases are TGTGCCAGCTCTTACACAGAATCCTACGAGCAGTACTTC.

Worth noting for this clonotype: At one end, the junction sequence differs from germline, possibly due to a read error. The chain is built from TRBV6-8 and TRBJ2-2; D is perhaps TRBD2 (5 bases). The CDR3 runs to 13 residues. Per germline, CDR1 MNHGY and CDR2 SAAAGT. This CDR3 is CASSPQNTGVLFF. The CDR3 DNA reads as TGTGCCAGCAGTCCCCAAAACACCGGGGTGCTGTTTTTT.

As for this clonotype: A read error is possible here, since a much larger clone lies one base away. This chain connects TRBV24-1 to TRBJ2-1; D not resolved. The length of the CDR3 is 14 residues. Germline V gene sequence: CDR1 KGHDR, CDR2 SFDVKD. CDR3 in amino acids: CAPSDLPPQDEQFF. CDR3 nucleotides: TGTGCCCCCAGTGATTTGCCACCTCAAGATGAGCAGTTCTTC.

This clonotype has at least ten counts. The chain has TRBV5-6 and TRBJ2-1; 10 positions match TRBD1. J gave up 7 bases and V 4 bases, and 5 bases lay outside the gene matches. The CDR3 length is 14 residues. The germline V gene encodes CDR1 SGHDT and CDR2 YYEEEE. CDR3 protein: CASSAGQGWNEQFF. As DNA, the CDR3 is TGTGCCAGCAGCGCGGGACAGGGGTGGAATGAGCAGTTCTTC.

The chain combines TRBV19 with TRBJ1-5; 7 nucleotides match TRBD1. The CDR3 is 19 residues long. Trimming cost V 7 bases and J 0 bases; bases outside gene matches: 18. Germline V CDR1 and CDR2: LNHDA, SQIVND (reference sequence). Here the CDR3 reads CASTPSGQRGLYSNQPQHF. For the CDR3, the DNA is TGTGCCAGTACCCCCTCGGGACAGCGAGGCCTTTATAGCAATCAGCCCCAGCATTTT. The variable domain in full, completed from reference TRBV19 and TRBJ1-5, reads DGGITQSPKYLFRKEGQNVTLSCEQNLNHDAMYWYRQDPGQGLRLIYYSQIVNDFQKGDIAEGYSVSREKKESFPLTVTSAQKNPTAFYLCASTPSGQRGLYSNQPQHFGDGTRLSIL.

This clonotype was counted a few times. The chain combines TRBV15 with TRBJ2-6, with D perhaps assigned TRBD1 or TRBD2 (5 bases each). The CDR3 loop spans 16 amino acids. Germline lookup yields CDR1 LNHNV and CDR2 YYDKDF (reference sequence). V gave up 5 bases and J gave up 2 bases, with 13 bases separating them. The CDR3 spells CATSFSGSPGANVLTF. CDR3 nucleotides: TGTGCCACCAGCTTCTCAGGGAGCCCTGGGGCCAACGTCCTGACTTTC.

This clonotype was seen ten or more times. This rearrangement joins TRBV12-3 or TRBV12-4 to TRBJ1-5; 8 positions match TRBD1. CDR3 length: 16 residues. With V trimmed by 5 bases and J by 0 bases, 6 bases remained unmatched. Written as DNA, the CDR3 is TGTGCCAGCAGTCCCCCAGGGGGCGGTAGCAATCAGCCCCAGCATTTT. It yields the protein CASSPPGGGSNQPQHF.

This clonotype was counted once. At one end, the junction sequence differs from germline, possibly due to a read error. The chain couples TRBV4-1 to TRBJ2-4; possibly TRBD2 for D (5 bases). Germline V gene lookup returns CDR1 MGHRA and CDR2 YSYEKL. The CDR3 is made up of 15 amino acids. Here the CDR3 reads CANSQVEVAKNIQYF. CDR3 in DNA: TGCGCCAACAGCCAAGTGGAGGTAGCCAAAAACATTCAGTACTTC.

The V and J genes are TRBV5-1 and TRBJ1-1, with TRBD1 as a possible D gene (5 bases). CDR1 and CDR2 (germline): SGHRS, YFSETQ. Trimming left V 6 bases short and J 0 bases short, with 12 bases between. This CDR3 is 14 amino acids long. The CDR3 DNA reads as TGCGCCAGCACCCCTGGACACATGAACACTGAAGCTTTCTTT. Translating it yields CASTPGHMNTEAFF. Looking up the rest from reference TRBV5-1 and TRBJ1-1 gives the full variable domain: KAGVTQTPRYLIKTRGQQVTLSCSPISGHRSVSWYQQTPGQGLQFLFEYFSETQRNKGNFPGRFSGRQFSNSRSEMNVSTLELGDSALYLCASTPGHMNTEAFFGQGTRLTVV.

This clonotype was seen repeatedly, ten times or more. This CDR3 is CASSLGGTGGRNEQYF. Written as DNA, the CDR3 is TGTGCCAGCAGCTTAGGCGGGACAGGGGGCCGTAACGAGCAGTACTTC. The V call is TRBV7-8, the J call TRBJ2-7, with 12 bases that match TRBD1. Germline V gene lookup returns CDR1 SGHVS and CDR2 FQNEAQ. This CDR3 has 16 amino acids. Losses at the gene ends were 1 base for V and 5 bases for J; bases not matched to a gene: 6.

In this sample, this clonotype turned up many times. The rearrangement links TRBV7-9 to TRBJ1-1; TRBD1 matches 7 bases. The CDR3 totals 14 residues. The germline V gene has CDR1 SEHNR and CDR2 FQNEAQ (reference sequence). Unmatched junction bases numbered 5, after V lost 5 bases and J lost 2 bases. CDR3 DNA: TGTGCCAGCAGCCGAGACAGGGTTAACACTGAAGCTTTCTTT. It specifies CASSRDRVNTEAFF.

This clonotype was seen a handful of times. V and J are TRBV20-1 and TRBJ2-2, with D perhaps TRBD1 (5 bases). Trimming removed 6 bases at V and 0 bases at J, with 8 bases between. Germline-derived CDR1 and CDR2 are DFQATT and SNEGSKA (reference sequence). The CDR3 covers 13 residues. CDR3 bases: TGCAGTGCCAGGGATCCGAACACCGGGGAGCTGTTTTTT. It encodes CSARDPNTGELFF.

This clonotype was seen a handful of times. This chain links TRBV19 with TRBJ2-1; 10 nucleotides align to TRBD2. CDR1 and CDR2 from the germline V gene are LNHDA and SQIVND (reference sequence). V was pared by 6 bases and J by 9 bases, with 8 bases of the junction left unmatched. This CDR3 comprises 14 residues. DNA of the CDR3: TGTGCCAGTAGCCCTGGACTAGCGGAGCCTGAGCAGTTCTTC. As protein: CASSPGLAEPEQFF.

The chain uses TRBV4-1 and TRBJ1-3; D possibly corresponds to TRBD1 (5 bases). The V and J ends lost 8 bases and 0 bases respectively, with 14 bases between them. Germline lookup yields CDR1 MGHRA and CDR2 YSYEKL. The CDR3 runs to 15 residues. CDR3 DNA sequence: TGCGCCAGCTCGAGGGACGGTCTCTCTGGAAACACCATATATTTT. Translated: CASSRDGLSGNTIYF.

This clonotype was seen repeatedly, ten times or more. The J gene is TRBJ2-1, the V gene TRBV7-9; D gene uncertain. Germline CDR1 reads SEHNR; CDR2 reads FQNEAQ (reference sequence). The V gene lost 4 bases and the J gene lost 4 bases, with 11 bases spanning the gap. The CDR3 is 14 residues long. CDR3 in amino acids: CASSSRDRYNEQFF. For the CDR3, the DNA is TGTGCCAGCAGCTCGAGAGACCGATACAATGAGCAGTTCTTC.

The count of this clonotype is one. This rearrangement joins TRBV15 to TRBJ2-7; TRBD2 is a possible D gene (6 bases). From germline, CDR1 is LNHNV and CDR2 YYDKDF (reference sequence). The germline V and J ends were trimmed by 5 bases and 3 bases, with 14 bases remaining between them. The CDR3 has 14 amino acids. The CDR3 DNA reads TGTGCCACCAGCCCGGGCTGGCGGGACTACGAGCAGTACTTC. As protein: CATSPGWRDYEQYF.

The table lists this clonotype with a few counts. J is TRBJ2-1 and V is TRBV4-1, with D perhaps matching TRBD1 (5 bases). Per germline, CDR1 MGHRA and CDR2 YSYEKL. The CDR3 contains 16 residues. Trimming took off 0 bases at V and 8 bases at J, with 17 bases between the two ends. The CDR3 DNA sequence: TGCGCCAGCAGCCAAGATATGGGCCAGGGCAGCGATGAGCAGTTCTTC. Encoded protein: CASSQDMGQGSDEQFF.

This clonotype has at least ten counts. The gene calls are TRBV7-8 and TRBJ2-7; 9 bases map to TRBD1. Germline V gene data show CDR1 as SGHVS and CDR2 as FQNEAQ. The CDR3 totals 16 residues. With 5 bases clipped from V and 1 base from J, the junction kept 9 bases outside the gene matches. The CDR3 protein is CASSPKQGASSYEQYF. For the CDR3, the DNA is TGTGCCAGCAGCCCGAAACAGGGGGCGAGTTCCTACGAGCAGTACTTC.

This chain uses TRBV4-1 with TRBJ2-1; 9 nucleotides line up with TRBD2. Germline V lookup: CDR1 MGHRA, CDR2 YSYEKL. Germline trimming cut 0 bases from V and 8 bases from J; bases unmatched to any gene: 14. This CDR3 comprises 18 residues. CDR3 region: CASSQEYRVSGSSHEQFF. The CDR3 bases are TGCGCCAGCAGCCAAGAATATCGGGTTAGCGGGAGTTCCCATGAGCAGTTCTTC.

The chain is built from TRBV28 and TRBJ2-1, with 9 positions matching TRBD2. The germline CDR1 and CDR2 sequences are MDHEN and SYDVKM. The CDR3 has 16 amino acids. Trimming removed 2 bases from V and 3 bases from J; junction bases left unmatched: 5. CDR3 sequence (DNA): TGTGCCAGCAGTTTAAGCCTAGCGGGAAACTACAATGAGCAGTTCTTC. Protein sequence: CASSLSLAGNYNEQFF.

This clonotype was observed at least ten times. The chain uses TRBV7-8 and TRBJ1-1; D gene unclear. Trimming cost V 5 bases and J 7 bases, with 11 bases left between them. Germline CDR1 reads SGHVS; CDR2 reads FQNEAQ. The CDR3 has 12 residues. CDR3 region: CASSARRDEAFF. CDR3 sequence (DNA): TGTGCCAGCAGCGCGAGGAGAGATGAAGCTTTCTTT. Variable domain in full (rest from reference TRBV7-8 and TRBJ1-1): GAGVSQSPRYKVAKRGQDVALRCDPISGHVSLFWYQQALGQGPEFLTYFQNEAQLDKSGLPSDRFFAERPEGSVSTLKIQRTQQEDSAVYLCASSARRDEAFFGQGTRLTVV.

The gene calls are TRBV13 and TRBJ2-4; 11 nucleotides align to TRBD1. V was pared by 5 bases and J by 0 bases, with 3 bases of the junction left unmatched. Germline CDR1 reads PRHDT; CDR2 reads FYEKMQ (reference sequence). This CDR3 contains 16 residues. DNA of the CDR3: TGTGCCAGCAGCCTGGGACAGGGGGAAGCCAAAAACATTCAGTACTTC. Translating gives CASSLGQGEAKNIQYF.

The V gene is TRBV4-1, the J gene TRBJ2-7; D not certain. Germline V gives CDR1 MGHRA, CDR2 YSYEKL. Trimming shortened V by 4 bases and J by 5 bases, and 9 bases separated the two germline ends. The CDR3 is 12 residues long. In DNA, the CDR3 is TGCGCCAGCAGCCCCAGGCCCCACGAGCAGTACTTC. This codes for CASSPRPHEQYF.

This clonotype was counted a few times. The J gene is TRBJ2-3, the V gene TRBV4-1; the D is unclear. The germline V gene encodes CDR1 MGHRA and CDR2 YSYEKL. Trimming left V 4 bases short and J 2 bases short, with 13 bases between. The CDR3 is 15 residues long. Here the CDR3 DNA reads TGCGCCAGCAGCCGGCCGGTGGGGTCCACAGATACGCAGTATTTT. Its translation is CASSRPVGSTDTQYF.